The clone carrying this T cell receptor (beta chain) was observed a few times. What it recognizes is unknown. Time point noted: patch test 3, about 24 weeks after DPC sensitization. Sample treatment: therapeutic diphenylcyclopropenone sensitization with weekly scalp DPC. The sample is drawn from a study of human T cells and chemical hapten exposure. Looking at the study overall: Sensitization used 2% DPC on approximately 2 cm by approximately 2 cm upper inner arm skin. Patients, chiefly female, had alopecia areata, totalis or universalis. Study findings and constraints: DPC sensitization left the count of TCRs above 1 in 1000 unchanged.

The CDR3 contains 13 residues. Germline loops: CDR1 LGHNA, CDR2 YNFKEQ. V was clipped by 0 bases and J by 4 bases, with 6 bases between them. TCRdb fed the RACE reads into MiXCR, producing one record per CDR3 protein. The repertoire holds over 55,000 distinct CDR3 sequences, with roughly 11% as singletons. This sequence joins TRBV4-2 and TRBJ1-2; D ambiguous. Sequenced material: whole blood, taken in connection with sensitization to the hapten diphenylcyclopropenone (DPC). The receptor was isolated from a woman aged 45 to 65 with alopecia areata. Some clones in this sample may be carry-over from other donors' samples. CDR3 DNA: TGTGCCAGCAGCCAAGAAACTGCCTATGGCTACACCTTC. Its translation is CASSQETAYGYTF.